The T cell receptor beta chain described here comes from a study of T cell responses to AZD1222 COVID-19 vaccine (dated by TCRdb to the early 2020s). With respect to the entire study: A total of 233 trial participants underwent TCR sequencing, of whom some 210 received two doses of AZD1222 and about 25 received two doses of the MenACWY control vaccine. Trial participants were enrolled by age into 18-55, 56-69 and 70-plus year subgroups, with roughly 160, 29 and 62 TCR-sequenced participants respectively. Overall study results and their limits: After two AZD1222 doses, both the breadth and the depth of spike-specific TCRs were significantly higher than at day 0 and than in MenACWY recipients. Participants were mostly white British, with more females than males. The authors suggested clonal diversity may have been underestimated. Vaccine-associated CD4 TCRs spanned the whole spike protein, with dominant responses in regions 160-218 and 743-854. Because no samples from the day 14 peak response were available, repertoires could be characterized only after the peak T cell response. In the small 56-69-year group, the increase in depth fell short of significance, most likely because of low power. Reportedly, close to half of the unique spike-specific TCRs recognized epitopes lying outside the regions that are mutated in the B.1.351 and B.1.1.7 variants. Conclusions about previously exposed vaccinees are limited, since just six AZD1222 recipients were seropositive for SARS-CoV-2 at baseline.

From cysteine to phenylalanine, the CDR3 is 14 amino acids long. Left in the record is the CDR3 DNA by itself, 42 bases read in frame from the first base. The germline V gene provides CDR1 SGDLS and CDR2 YYNGEE. V loses 4 bases, J loses 7 bases, and the germline ends lie 16 bases apart. What this sample's time point label stands for: about 28 days (+/-7) after the second vaccine dose. AZD1222 recipients given second doses at about 4 weeks or at about 12 weeks were pooled, since spike-specific TCR depth and breadth were not found to differ between the two schedules. The vaccinee samples were drawn from two UK trials, COV001 and COV002, one of which was a single-blind randomized controlled phase 2/3 trial testing AZD1222 (ChAdOx1 nCoV-19) in healthy adults. Trial participant PBMC samples were collected at day 0 and day 28 after the second dose for TCRbeta chain sequencing. The CDR3 regions of human TCRbeta chains were analyzed by immunosequencing. The source study handled its data this way. TCRs in the repertoires were compared against a reference library of SARS-CoV-2-specific TCRs that had been generated with the MIRA antigen-specificity platform. Breadth meant the fraction of unique TCRs that were SARS-CoV-2-associated, whereas depth meant the fraction of total T cells that were SARS-CoV-2-associated. Each spike-specific TCR was assigned to its reactive spike region and to a CD4 or CD8 class using the MIRA data. Log10-transformed breadth and depth values were compared by one-way ANOVA with Sidak's multiple comparisons tests. TCRdb took over this immuneACCESS table, retaining in-frame rearrangements with V and J assigned. Such tables are incomplete; in checked studies, under half of the missing clones stem from an unresolved V gene, and the remainder is unexplained. The V and J calls and clone size were taken over from that table, and D and trimming were inferred from the DNA. This sample holds some 130,000 clones; roughly 91% were observed only once. Of the sample, approximately 7% is held by the ten largest clones.

Worth noting for this clone: Its antigen has not been determined. Nothing much larger sits one base from this clone, and base qualities are not available.

The clonotype originates from an adult who received the AZD1222 COVID-19 vaccine. The sequenced sample was peripheral blood, obtained 28 days after the second AZD1222 dose. The rearranged chain carries TRBV9 and TRBJ2-3; the D segment could be TRBD2, given 6 matching bases. The CDR3 sequence is CASSSAGSLNTQYF. The DNA sequence is given as TGTGCCAGCAGCTCAGCGGGTAGCTTAAATACGCAGTATTTT. The CDR3, completed at both ends by the reference TRBV9 and TRBJ2-3 genes, gives the full variable domain DSGVTQTPKHLITATGQRVTLRCSPRSGDLSVYWYQQSLDQGLQFLIQYYNGEERAKGNILERFSAQQFPDLHSELNLSSLELGDSALYFCASSSAGSLNTQYFGPGTRLTVL.